Each of the 16 T cell receptor beta chains below was sequenced from the same sample in a study of T-cell memory formation after mild COVID-19. Using its own MiXCR run on the 5' RACE reads, TCRdb lists one record per CDR3 protein. This sample has around 300,000 distinct CDR3 sequences, with about 13% found just once. Sequencing was done on a sample of PBMCs or a T cell subset sorted from them (not recorded which). These receptors were taken from a man aged 18 to 30 who had mild COVID-19 (a few samples of this study predate the infection). Cell type and time point are not known.

V gene TRBV9 combines with J gene TRBJ1-4; D gene unclear. The ends were cut back, 4 bases at V and 0 bases at J, with 10 bases in the middle. Germline V gives CDR1 SGDLS, CDR2 YYNGEE. The CDR3 spans 15 residues. The CDR3 loop is CASSPSVATNEKLFF. CDR3 nucleotides: TGTGCCAGCAGCCCCTCAGTTGCAACTAATGAAAAACTGTTTTTT. Full variable domain (rest looked up from reference TRBV9 and TRBJ1-4): DSGVTQTPKHLITATGQRVTLRCSPRSGDLSVYWYQQSLDQGLQFLIQYYNGEERAKGNILERFSAQQFPDLHSELNLSSLELGDSALYFCASSPSVATNEKLFFGSGTQLSVL.

This chain links TRBV7-3 with TRBJ2-5, with a possible D match to TRBD2 (7 bases). CDR3 length equals 17 residues. V lost 2 bases and J 4 bases, leaving 20 bases between the germline ends. Germline values: CDR1 SGHTA, CDR2 FQGTGA. The CDR3 sequence: CASSLGLAAGGGETQYF. The CDR3 DNA reads TGTGCCAGCAGCTTAGGTCTAGCGGCTGGGGGCGGAGAGACCCAGTACTTC.

This clonotype was seen more than once but under ten times. J is TRBJ2-3 and V is TRBV6-1; 7 positions agree with TRBD1. This CDR3 is 14 amino acids long. Germline loops: CDR1 MNHNS, CDR2 SASEGT. With V trimmed by 10 bases and J by 3 bases, 10 bases remained unmatched. In DNA form, the CDR3 reads TGTGCCACCCGGGCGACAGGGTCAACAGATACGCAGTATTTT. It codes for CATRATGSTDTQYF.

This clonotype occurred a few times. The chain employs TRBV11-2 and TRBJ1-2; D unclear. Trimming took off 2 bases at V and 2 bases at J, with 12 bases between the two ends. The CDR3 is made up of 15 amino acids. CDR1 and CDR2 from the germline V gene are SGHAT and FQNNGV. The CDR3 region is CASSLYDGNNYGYTF. In nucleotides, the CDR3 is TGTGCCAGCAGCTTATATGACGGAAACAACTATGGCTACACCTTC.

The V gene is TRBV2, the J gene TRBJ2-5; 7 bases agree with TRBD2. The ends lost 3 bases at V and 2 bases at J; junction bases unmatched: 6. CDR1 and CDR2 (germline): SNHLY, FYNNEI. The CDR3 sequence is 15 residues long. The CDR3 loop is CASSEEAGQQETQYF. In DNA form, the CDR3 reads TGTGCCAGCAGTGAGGAAGCGGGGCAACAAGAGACCCAGTACTTC.

The V and J genes are TRBV5-6 and TRBJ2-3, with TRBD2 matching over 7 bases. There are 16 residues in the CDR3. In germline, CDR1 is SGHDT, CDR2 YYEEEE. V trimming: 2 bases; J trimming: 0 bases; junction bases outside the gene matches: 6. In nucleotides, the CDR3 is TGTGCCAGCAGCTTCCGCGGGGGTCGTAGCACAGATACGCAGTATTTT. Encoded protein: CASSFRGGRSTDTQYF.

In its sample, this clonotype was seen a few times. The CDR3 coding sequence is TGTGCCAGCAGCGTAGCAGGGGGGGGCACTGAAGCTTTCTTT. This encodes CASSVAGGGTEAFF. The chain carries TRBV9 and TRBJ1-1; TRBD1 agrees at 7 bases. The ends lost 0 bases at V and 4 bases at J; junction bases unmatched: 3. CDR1 SGDLS and CDR2 YYNGEE come from the germline V gene. This CDR3 has 14 residues.

The chain has TRBV12-3 or TRBV12-4 and TRBJ2-1; D may correspond to TRBD1 or TRBD2 (5 bases each). Trimming removed 6 bases at V and 13 bases at J, with 19 bases between. The CDR3 runs to 13 residues. The CDR3 bases are TGTGCCAGCAGCCGAGAGTACCCCGGGGACCAGTTCTTC. It yields the protein CASSREYPGDQFF.

In this sample, this clonotype turned up a few times. The chain combines TRBV29-1 with TRBJ2-3, with D perhaps matching TRBD2 (7 bases). The CDR3 is 13 amino acids. The V end was cut by 4 bases, the J end by 1 base, with 9 bases between. Germline lookup yields CDR1 SQVTM and CDR2 ANQGSEA. The CDR3 bases are TGCAGCGTTGGAGGGGGGGGCACAGATACGCAGTATTTT. Translating gives CSVGGGGTDTQYF.

This clonotype turned up a few times. V and J are TRBV9 and TRBJ1-2; tentatively, D is TRBD1 (5 bases). CDR1 SGDLS and CDR2 YYNGEE come from the germline V gene. This CDR3 comprises 14 residues. V lost 3 bases and J 0 bases, leaving 9 bases between the germline ends. The CDR3 spells CASSASGANYGYTF. The CDR3 DNA sequence: TGTGCCAGCAGCGCCTCGGGGGCTAACTATGGCTACACCTTC.

Only a few counts were recorded for this clonotype. This chain links TRBV5-1 with TRBJ1-6, with D perhaps matching TRBD1 (5 bases). V was trimmed by 2 bases and J by 9 bases, leaving 12 bases between them. CDR1 is SGHRS, CDR2 YFSETQ, per germline. The CDR3 sequence is 14 residues long. The CDR3 bases are TGCGCCAGCAGCTTTTCCCAGGGTACTTCACCCCTCCACTTT. Translating it yields CASSFSQGTSPLHF. The whole variable domain, filled in from reference TRBV5-1 and TRBJ1-6, reads KAGVTQTPRYLIKTRGQQVTLSCSPISGHRSVSWYQQTPGQGLQFLFEYFSETQRNKGNFPGRFSGRQFSNSRSEMNVSTLELGDSALYLCASSFSQGTSPLHFGNGTRLTVT.

In DNA, the CDR3 is TGCAGTGCTTGGAGCGGCAGGCCTTTCTCGGCCAACGTCCTGACTTTC. Translating gives CSAWSGRPFSANVLTF. This chain joins TRBV20-1 and TRBJ2-6, with D tentatively TRBD2 (5 bases). In germline, CDR1 is DFQATT, CDR2 SNEGSKA (reference sequence). The V and J ends lost 5 bases and 6 bases respectively, with 20 bases between them. The CDR3 length is 16 residues.

This clonotype occurred a few times. This chain links TRBV27 with TRBJ2-1; the D gene is possibly TRBD1 (5 bases). Germline V gene sequence: CDR1 MNHEY, CDR2 SMNVEV (reference sequence). V lost 8 bases and J lost 4, with 15 bases in between. CDR3 length equals 14 residues. CDR3 sequence (DNA): TGTGCCAGCCCTACGACCCGACAGTACAATGAGCAGTTCTTC. It specifies CASPTTRQYNEQFF.

The chain recombines TRBV7-8 with TRBJ2-2; 8 bases map to TRBD2. CDR1 is SGHVS and CDR2 is FQNEAQ in the germline V gene. This CDR3 has 16 residues. Losses at the gene ends were 7 bases for V and 6 bases for J; bases not matched to a gene: 13. The CDR3 reads CASTPGSGGASGELFF. In nucleotides, the CDR3 is TGTGCCAGCACCCCTGGGAGCGGGGGCGCCTCCGGGGAGCTGTTTTTT.

This clonotype has only a few counts. The chain recombines TRBV7-9 with TRBJ2-7; 8 bases map to TRBD1. Trimming took 5 bases from V and 3 from J; bases not matched to a gene: 6. The CDR3 extends over 14 amino acids. Per the germline V gene, CDR1 is SEHNR and CDR2 is FQNEAQ (reference sequence). The CDR3: CASSHRDRNYEQYF. The CDR3 DNA sequence: TGTGCCAGCAGCCACCGGGACAGGAACTACGAGCAGTACTTC.

The chain employs TRBV12-3 or TRBV12-4 and TRBJ1-1; TRBD1 aligns across 8 bases. The CDR3 has 14 residues. Trimming at V came to 3 bases and at J to 2 bases, leaving 2 bases not matched to a gene. The CDR3 sequence is CASSLGQVNTEAFF. The CDR3, as DNA: TGTGCCAGCAGTTTGGGACAGGTAAACACTGAAGCTTTCTTT.